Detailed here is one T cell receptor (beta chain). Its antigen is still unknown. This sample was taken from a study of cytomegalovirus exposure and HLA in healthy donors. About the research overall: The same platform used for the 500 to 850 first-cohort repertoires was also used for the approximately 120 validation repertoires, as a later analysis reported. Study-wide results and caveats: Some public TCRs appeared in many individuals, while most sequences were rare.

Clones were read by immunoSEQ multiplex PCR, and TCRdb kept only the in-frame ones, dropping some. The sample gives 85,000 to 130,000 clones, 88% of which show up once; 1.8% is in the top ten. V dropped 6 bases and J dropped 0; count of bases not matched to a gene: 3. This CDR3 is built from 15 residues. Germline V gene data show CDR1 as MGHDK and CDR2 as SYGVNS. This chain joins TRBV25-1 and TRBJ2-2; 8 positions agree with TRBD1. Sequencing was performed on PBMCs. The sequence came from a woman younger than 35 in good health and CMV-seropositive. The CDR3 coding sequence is TGTGCCAGCAGGACAGGGGCTTCGAACACCGGGGAGCTGTTTTTT. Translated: CASRTGASNTGELFF.